One and the same sample provided the 29 T cell receptor beta chains below, sequenced in a study of blood T cells in healthy people across ages. Primed by a sample-barcoded 5' primer and a J-beta primer mix, a second PCR proceeded for about 6 to 11 cycles. A single record per CDR3 protein comes from TCRdb applying MiXCR to the 5' RACE reads. The sample carries about 800,000 distinct CDR3 sequences, 46% recorded once. The specimen was blood. The origin of the receptors is an elderly man in good health.

The table lists this clonotype with many counts. This chain links TRBV6-6 with TRBJ2-3; D unclear. V gave up 5 bases and J gave up 2 bases, with 11 bases separating them. Germline values: CDR1 MNHNY, CDR2 SVGAGI (reference sequence). The CDR3 has 14 amino acids. CDR3 coding DNA: TGTGCCAGCAGTCAGGACCCTTCCACAGATACGCAGTATTTT. Translation gives CASSQDPSTDTQYF.

Many counts were recorded for this clonotype. The rearrangement links TRBV20-1 to TRBJ1-4; D uncertain. From germline, CDR1 is DFQATT and CDR2 SNEGSKA (reference sequence). Trimming removed 3 bases from V and 10 bases from J, with 9 bases in between. This CDR3 is 11 amino acids long. The CDR3 sequence is CSASVPRKLFF. The CDR3 region has the DNA TGCAGTGCTAGCGTCCCCCGAAAACTGTTTTTT.

In the case of this clonotype: The junction shows a germline mismatch at one end, possibly a read error. The chain combines TRBV20-1 with TRBJ2-7; D gene ambiguous. The CDR3 sequence is 15 residues long. The germline CDR1 and CDR2 sequences are DFQATT and SNEGSKA (reference sequence). The CDR3 region is CSGVREFGTSHEQYF. CDR3 DNA: TGCAGTGGGGTGCGTGAATTCGGAACCTCCCACGAGCAGTACTTC.

The chain links TRBV20-1 to TRBJ2-7; 15 nucleotides line up with TRBD2. The CDR3 is made up of 18 amino acids. With 0 bases clipped from V and 0 bases from J, the junction kept 6 bases outside the gene matches. Germline assignment: CDR1 DFQATT and CDR2 SNEGSKA (reference sequence). This chain's CDR3 is CSARERVGLAGGSYEQYF. DNA of the CDR3: TGCAGTGCTAGAGAAAGGGTGGGACTAGCGGGGGGCTCCTACGAGCAGTACTTC.

The rearrangement links TRBV21-1 to TRBJ1-2; the table's D call, TRBD1, has no DNA check behind it. TRBV21-1 has pseudogene status. The length of the CDR3 is 14 residues. CDR3 in amino acids: CASSKEIGGNGYTF. The DNA of the CDR3 is TGTGCCAGCAGCAAAGAGATAGGGGGCAATGGCTACACCTTC.

V and J are TRBV3-1 and TRBJ2-5; 9 bases line up with TRBD2. This CDR3 comprises 18 residues. With 1 base clipped from V and 0 bases from J, the junction kept 9 bases outside the gene matches. Germline loops: CDR1 LGHDT, CDR2 YNNKEL (reference sequence). This CDR3 is CASSQGAGGISYQETQYF. The DNA for the CDR3 is TGTGCCAGCAGCCAAGGCGCGGGAGGGATATCGTACCAAGAGACCCAGTACTTC.

This clonotype showed up just a few times. This sequence joins TRBV12-3 or TRBV12-4 and TRBJ2-7; possible D gene TRBD2, 6 bases. The CDR3 is 16 amino acids. Between the trimmed V and J ends, which lost 2 bases and 3 bases, there was a span of 17 bases. In DNA form, the CDR3 reads TGTGCCAGCAGTTTAAACGATGGGGGTAGCGGCTACGAGCAGTACTTC. It translates to CASSLNDGGSGYEQYF.

This chain connects TRBV29-1 to TRBJ1-2; 7 bases are shared with TRBD1. V lost 5 bases and J lost 0; bases outside the gene matches: 6. Germline V gene data show CDR1 as SQVTM and CDR2 as ANQGSEA. The CDR3 covers 14 residues. For the CDR3, the DNA is TGCAGCGTTAACAGGGGAAGGGCTAACTATGGCTACACCTTC. It specifies CSVNRGRANYGYTF.

The chain carries TRBV20-1 and TRBJ2-3, with 10 nucleotides matching TRBD2. The CDR3 covers 15 residues. Per germline, CDR1 DFQATT and CDR2 SNEGSKA (reference sequence). Trimming removed 3 bases from V and 4 bases from J; junction bases left unmatched: 7. The CDR3 sequence is CSASLGGTSADTQYF. DNA for the CDR3: TGCAGTGCTAGTCTTGGAGGGACTAGCGCAGATACGCAGTATTTT.

The genes are TRBV29-1 and TRBJ2-7, with 10 bases matching TRBD2. The CDR3 is 12 residues long. The germline V gene has CDR1 SQVTM and CDR2 ANQGSEA. Losses at the gene ends were 7 bases for V and 3 bases for J; bases not matched to a gene: 3. Written as DNA, the CDR3 is TGCAGCGGCGGGACTAGCGTCTACGAGCAGTACTTC. Protein: CSGGTSVYEQYF.

The chain combines TRBV27 with TRBJ2-1; TRBD2 matches 10 bases. The CDR3 consists of 15 residues. The V gene end was trimmed by 3 bases and the J gene end by 5 bases; junction bases not matched to a gene: 4. Per the germline V gene, CDR1 is MNHEY and CDR2 is SMNVEV (reference sequence). The CDR3 region has the DNA TGTGCCAGCAGTTTGCTAGCGGGAGTCCACAATGAGCAGTTCTTC. Protein sequence: CASSLLAGVHNEQFF.

The sample holds a few counts of this clonotype. The chain links TRBV28 to TRBJ2-7; weak D call: TRBD1 (6 bases). Trimming pared 7 bases from V and 0 bases from J, leaving 19 bases between. Per the germline V gene, CDR1 is MDHEN and CDR2 is SYDVKM. This CDR3 has 16 residues. CDR3 residues: CASTQAGRTASYEQYF. CDR3 DNA sequence: TGTGCCAGCACCCAGGCGGGCCGGACAGCCTCCTACGAGCAGTACTTC.

This clonotype was counted many times. The chain is built from TRBV18 and TRBJ2-7; 8 positions match TRBD1. The germline CDR1 and CDR2 sequences are KGHSH and LQKENI. Trimming removed 8 bases from V and 0 bases from J; junction bases left unmatched: 9. The CDR3 has 15 residues. CDR3 nucleotide sequence: TGTGCCAGCAGCCCTCGACAGGGGAGCTCCTACGAGCAGTACTTC. Protein sequence: CASSPRQGSSYEQYF.

This clonotype has a handful of counts. Here the CDR3 reads CASRPVGMENIQYF. DNA of the CDR3: TGTGCCAGCCGACCTGTGGGGATGGAAAACATTCAGTACTTC. J is TRBJ2-4 and V is TRBV7-9, with D uncertain. Germline assignment: CDR1 SEHNR and CDR2 FQNEAQ (reference sequence). The CDR3 is 14 amino acids. V was clipped by 8 bases and J by 5 bases, with 16 bases between them.

V gene TRBV27 combines with J gene TRBJ2-1; tentative D call: TRBD1 (5 bases). The CDR3 contains 15 residues. V lost 7 bases and J 8 bases, leaving 21 bases between the germline ends. Germline V lookup: CDR1 MNHEY, CDR2 SMNVEV (reference sequence). CDR3 sequence (DNA): TGTGCCAGCACGTCCCTAGGGGTAAACCCTGATGAGCAGTTCTTC. Its protein is CASTSLGVNPDEQFF.

This sequence joins TRBV19 and TRBJ1-5; 12 positions match TRBD1. CDR3 size: 14 residues. Germline V gene sequence: CDR1 LNHDA, CDR2 SQIVND (reference sequence). The V segment lost 8 bases and the J segment 7 bases; nucleotides outside the gene matches: 6. The CDR3 here is CASWGQGAGQPQHF. The CDR3 coding sequence is TGTGCCAGTTGGGGACAGGGGGCTGGCCAGCCCCAGCATTTT. Filled out from reference TRBV19 and TRBJ1-5, the complete variable domain reads DGGITQSPKYLFRKEGQNVTLSCEQNLNHDAMYWYRQDPGQGLRLIYYSQIVNDFQKGDIAEGYSVSREKKESFPLTVTSAQKNPTAFYLCASWGQGAGQPQHFGDGTRLSIL.

The chain combines TRBV7-9 with TRBJ1-5, with TRBD1 identical over 7 bases. CDR1 is SEHNR and CDR2 is FQNEAQ in the germline V gene (reference sequence). The V segment lost 1 base and the J segment 2 bases; nucleotides outside the gene matches: 8. The length of the CDR3 is 17 residues. CDR3 residues: CASSLDAGGYGNQPQHF. CDR3 coding DNA: TGTGCCAGCAGCTTAGATGCAGGGGGTTATGGCAATCAGCCCCAGCATTTT.

This clonotype was observed many times. The chain links TRBV5-1 to TRBJ2-1; 7 bases are a match to TRBD2. The V segment lost 4 bases and the J segment 7 bases; nucleotides outside the gene matches: 17. Germline V gene sequence: CDR1 SGHRS, CDR2 YFSETQ. CDR3 length: 17 residues. The CDR3 spells CASSPGFGGGPLNEQFF. In DNA form, the CDR3 reads TGCGCCAGCAGCCCGGGCTTTGGGGGAGGGCCTCTGAATGAGCAGTTCTTC.

The sample holds a few counts of this clonotype. The chain has TRBV7-6 and TRBJ2-5; the match to TRBD2 covers 10 bases. Looked up from germline, CDR1 is SGHVS and CDR2 is FNYEAQ. Trimming took 5 bases from V and 5 from J; bases not matched to a gene: 11. This CDR3 is built from 16 residues. CDR3 protein: CASSDTLAGDRETQYF. CDR3 DNA sequence: TGTGCCAGCAGCGACACCCTAGCGGGAGACAGGGAGACCCAGTACTTC.

This clonotype was recorded a few times. The genes are TRBV2 and TRBJ1-2; TRBD1 is a possible D gene (5 bases). V was clipped by 8 bases and J by 3 bases, with 19 bases between them. The CDR3 extends over 15 amino acids. Looked up from germline, CDR1 is SNHLY and CDR2 is FYNNEI. Here the CDR3 reads CASLKSRVVDYGYTF. The CDR3 bases are TGTGCCAGCCTTAAATCCAGGGTGGTCGACTATGGCTACACCTTC.

As concerns this clonotype: Because the CDR3's place on the DNA is in doubt, the DNA is left out and the CDR3 is given as listed by TCRdb. The V and J genes are TRBV6-4 and TRBJ2-3. Germline-derived CDR1 and CDR2 are MRHNA and SNTAGT. The CDR3 numbers 14 amino acids, ends counted. The CDR3 here is CASSTSGFSDTQYF.

Many counts were recorded for this clonotype. The chain couples TRBV12-3 or TRBV12-4 to TRBJ2-3; no firm D call. This CDR3 spans 14 amino acids. Deletions cut 6 bases from V and 6 bases from J, with 16 bases between. CDR3: CASSPAAASDTQYF. CDR3 nucleotide sequence: TGTGCCAGCAGCCCTGCCGCGGCAAGCGATACGCAGTATTTT.

This sequence joins TRBV11-3 and TRBJ1-1, with D tentatively TRBD1 (5 bases). The germline CDR1 and CDR2 sequences are SGHNT and YENEEA. There are 18 residues in the CDR3. V was trimmed by 2 bases and J by 2 bases, leaving 21 bases between them. This CDR3 reads CASSLFSTGRTGNTEAFF. As DNA, the CDR3 is TGTGCCAGCAGCTTATTTTCGACGGGGCGGACCGGTAACACTGAAGCTTTCTTT.

This clonotype was seen at least ten times. This sequence joins TRBV20-1 and TRBJ2-7, with TRBD1 matching over 7 bases. The germline V gene has CDR1 DFQATT and CDR2 SNEGSKA (reference sequence). This CDR3 contains 15 residues. Trimming cost V 0 bases and J 6 bases; bases outside gene matches: 11. The CDR3 loop reads CSAREFKGAQCEQYF. In DNA form, the CDR3 reads TGCAGTGCTAGAGAGTTCAAGGGGGCCCAATGCGAGCAGTACTTC.

Concerning this clonotype itself: A junction boundary mismatches the germline segment, possibly from a read error. The chain joins TRBV4-1 to TRBJ2-1; 9 nucleotides line up with TRBD2. The CDR3 has 14 residues. Per the germline V gene, CDR1 is MGHRA and CDR2 is YSYEKL. The CDR3 DNA follows: TGCGCCAGCGGCCAGCCTAGCGGGATCAACGGGCAGTTCTTC. Encoded protein: CASGQPSGINGQFF.

J is TRBJ2-3 and V is TRBV29-1, with 7 bases matching TRBD2. Germline CDR1 is SQVTM and CDR2 is ANQGSEA. This CDR3 is 13 amino acids long. The junction had 8 bases not matched to a gene; V was cut back by 7 bases and J by 4 bases. The DNA for the CDR3 is TGCAGCGCCGGACTAGTTCGGTCAGATACGCAGTATTTT. This translates into CSAGLVRSDTQYF.

This chain joins TRBV11-2 and TRBJ2-5, with TRBD1 matching 10 bases. V lost 6 bases, J lost 4 bases, and 11 bases stayed unmatched. The CDR3 has 16 amino acids. Germline values: CDR1 SGHAT, CDR2 FQNNGV. The CDR3: CASSSLGRTGGETQYF. CDR3 nucleotide sequence: TGTGCCAGCAGTTCCCTTGGGCGGACAGGGGGAGAGACCCAGTACTTC.

This rearrangement joins TRBV12-3 or TRBV12-4 to TRBJ1-1; D is undetermined. Deletions cut 0 bases from V and 7 bases from J, with 9 bases between. The CDR3 totals 13 residues. The CDR3 spells CASSLARGLEAFF. The DNA of the CDR3 is TGTGCCAGCAGTTTAGCGCGGGGTCTTGAAGCTTTCTTT.

This sequence joins TRBV25-1 and TRBJ2-7; 8 nucleotides agree with TRBD1. The J call may not be correct, given that the DNA end is closer to TRBJ2-5. CDR1 and CDR2 from the germline V gene are MGHDK and SYGVNS. The CDR3 loop spans 13 amino acids. This CDR3 reads CASDDRGVETQYF. The CDR3 DNA follows: TGTGCCAGCGATGACAGGGGTGTGGAGACCCAGTACTTC.